Sequencing of this T cell receptor beta chain was carried out in a study of neurological immune-mediated disorders. CDR1 and CDR2 (germline): SEHNR, FQNEAQ (reference sequence). This CDR3 comprises 13 residues. V was clipped by 5 bases and J by 4 bases, with 11 bases between them. 5'RACE with 10-nucleotide random UMIs produced the cDNA. The output of every sequencing run, over 180 million TCR-beta sequences, came from 15-18 subjects. In TCRdb, the 5' RACE reads were re-called with MiXCR into one record per CDR3 protein. The sample includes around 53,000 distinct CDR3 sequences, 7.5% to 9.5% of them seen just once. Time point: longitudinal time-point 3. The unsorted libraries originated from 2 million PBMCs kept at -80 C. This clonotype was detected ten times or more.

This sequence was found in a woman aged 40 to 50 in good health. The source material was PBMCs. V is TRBV7-9 and J is TRBJ2-5; the D is unclear. The chain's CDR3 is CASSPALVETQYF. The DNA for the CDR3 is TGTGCCAGCAGCCCCGCGCTGGTAGAGACCCAGTACTTC.